The 29 T cell receptor beta chains below were found in one sample sequenced in a study of cytomegalovirus exposure and HLA in healthy donors. The PCR had 60 Vbeta and 13 Jbeta primers. Produced via immunoSEQ multiplex PCR; TCRdb's table is partial and in-frame only. Of around 180,000 clones in the sample, around 87% were seen once. The sequenced sample consisted of PBMCs. Receptors were obtained from a woman aged 18-29 years in good health and CMV-seronegative.

The chain links TRBV2 to TRBJ2-3; D is undetermined. This CDR3 is built from 14 residues. Per germline, CDR1 SNHLY and CDR2 FYNNEI. The CDR3 sequence: CVTRPQRSTDTQYF. The CDR3 DNA is TGTGTCACACGGCCGCAGCGAAGCACAGATACGCAGTATTTT.

The CDR3 bases are TGTGCCAGCAGGGCCCCGCGGGGGAACGGGGAGCTGTTTTTT. Encoded protein: CASRAPRGNGELFF. The rearrangement links TRBV2 to TRBJ2-2; 7 nucleotides agree with TRBD2. V was pared by 6 bases and J by 7 bases, with 8 bases of the junction left unmatched. CDR1 is SNHLY and CDR2 is FYNNEI in the germline V gene. This CDR3 region has 14 residues. The whole variable domain, filled in from reference TRBV2 and TRBJ2-2, reads EPEVTQTPSHQVTQMGQEVILRCVPISNHLYFYWYRQILGQKVEFLVSFYNNEISEKSEIFDDQFSVERPDGSNFTLKIRSTKLEDSAMYFCASRAPRGNGELFFGEGSRLTVL.

The V gene is TRBV5-1, the J gene TRBJ2-1; 10 bases agree with TRBD2. From germline, CDR1 is SGHRS and CDR2 YFSETQ. The CDR3 extends over 14 amino acids. V trimming: 4 bases; J trimming: 7 bases; junction bases outside the gene matches: 5. The CDR3 is CASSNPSGSNEQFF. The CDR3 DNA reads TGCGCCAGCAGCAACCCTAGCGGGAGTAATGAGCAGTTCTTC.

V usage is TRBV30 and J usage is TRBJ1-4; D unclear. The V and J ends lost 0 bases and 8 bases respectively, with 13 bases between them. The germline CDR1 and CDR2 sequences are GTSNPN and SVGIG (reference sequence). The CDR3 runs 14 residues. The CDR3 nucleotides read TGTGCCTGGAGTGTACGGCAGGATCCCGAAAAACTGTTTTTT. This codes for CAWSVRQDPEKLFF.

The chain has TRBV29-1 and TRBJ1-2; D perhaps matches TRBD1 (5 bases). The CDR3 is 11 amino acids. Trimming removed 6 bases from V and 5 bases from J, with 10 bases in between. Germline V gives CDR1 SQVTM, CDR2 ANQGSEA. CDR3 nucleotides: TGCAGCGTGCACGACAGTTATGGCTACACCTTC. It is translated as CSVHDSYGYTF.

In DNA form, the CDR3 reads TGTGCCAGCAGCTTGACAGGGAGCACCGGGGAGCTGTTTTTT. Protein: CASSLTGSTGELFF. The chain combines TRBV5-6 with TRBJ2-2; TRBD1 might be the D (6 bases). V was trimmed by 1 base and J by 4 bases, leaving 8 bases between them. The germline gives CDR1 SGHDT, CDR2 YYEEEE. The length of the CDR3 is 14 residues.

To note about this clone: An end of the junction does not agree with germline; a read error may underlie this. This chain joins TRBV7-9 and TRBJ2-3, with D tentatively TRBD2 (5 bases). The CDR3 length is 15 residues. The germline gives CDR1 SEHNR, CDR2 FQNEAQ (reference sequence). The CDR3 protein is CSSSFTRASTDTQYF. Here the CDR3 DNA reads TGTTCCAGCAGCTTTACGAGGGCCTCAACAGATACGCAGTATTTT.

The gene calls are TRBV15 and TRBJ2-1, with D perhaps matching TRBD1 (5 bases). The ends were cut back, 1 base at V and 8 bases at J, with 15 bases in the middle. The CDR3 is 15 amino acids. CDR1 LNHNV and CDR2 YYDKDF come from the germline V gene (reference sequence). The DNA of the CDR3 is TGTGCCACCAGCAGAGTAATGGGGCCTTTGGATGAGCAGTTCTTC. This translates into CATSRVMGPLDEQFF.

V gene TRBV9 combines with J gene TRBJ2-3, with 12 bases identical to TRBD2. Germline CDR1 is SGDLS and CDR2 is YYNGEE. This CDR3 comprises 18 residues. J gave up 1 base and V 0 bases, and 6 bases lay outside the gene matches. DNA for the CDR3: TGTGCCAGCAGCGTAGGACTAGCGGGAGAGAGACGCACAGATACGCAGTATTTT. This sequence encodes CASSVGLAGERRTDTQYF.

The rearrangement uses TRBV27 and TRBJ2-3, with 9 bases aligning to TRBD2. The CDR3 runs to 18 residues. The germline V gene has CDR1 MNHEY and CDR2 SMNVEV (reference sequence). V lost 4 bases to trimming and J lost 1 base; unmatched junction nucleotides: 12. Here the CDR3 DNA reads TGTGCCAGCAGTTACGGGGGCCTAGCGGGACTTCGCACAGATACGCAGTATTTT. Protein product: CASSYGGLAGLRTDTQYF.

This sequence joins TRBV4-1 and TRBJ1-5; D is uncertain. The CDR3 totals 14 residues. The germline gives CDR1 MGHRA, CDR2 YSYEKL. V shed 0 bases and J shed 6 bases, with 9 bases lying between them. Here the CDR3 DNA reads TGCGCCAGCAGCCAAGAACGAGATACTCAGCCCCAGCATTTT. Protein sequence: CASSQERDTQPQHF.

This clone was recorded a few times. This sequence joins TRBV5-1 and TRBJ2-1, with TRBD1 matching over 9 bases. This CDR3 is built from 14 residues. V lost 6 bases, J lost 4 bases, and 5 bases stayed unmatched. Per germline, CDR1 SGHRS and CDR2 YFSETQ. This CDR3 reads CASTGTGRYNEQFF. The CDR3 nucleotides are TGCGCCAGCACCGGGACAGGGCGTTACAATGAGCAGTTCTTC.

The sample holds one count of this clone. Other nucleotide sequences in the sample specify the same CDR3. The rearrangement links TRBV5-1 to TRBJ1-3; weak D call: TRBD1 (5 bases). Germline V gives CDR1 SGHRS, CDR2 YFSETQ. V gave up 1 base and J gave up 0 bases, with 8 bases separating them. CDR3 length equals 15 residues. This CDR3 is CASSLKGPSGNTIYF. The CDR3, as DNA: TGCGCCAGCAGCTTGAAGGGGCCCTCTGGAAACACCATATATTTT.

The V and J genes are TRBV15 and TRBJ1-3; D unclear. Germline V gives CDR1 LNHNV, CDR2 YYDKDF (reference sequence). V was cut by 5 bases and J by 0 bases, with 8 bases left in between. This CDR3 has 14 residues. CDR3 sequence (DNA): TGTGCCACCAGCGAAAGCCTCTCTGGAAACACCATATATTTT. It encodes CATSESLSGNTIYF.

This sequence joins TRBV7-8 and TRBJ2-3; 8 bases agree with TRBD2. Germline assignment: CDR1 SGHVS and CDR2 FQNEAQ. The CDR3 is 19 amino acids. J lost 3 bases, V lost 5 bases, and 19 bases had no gene match. The CDR3 sequence: CASSPIPDPGGSLTDTQYF. The CDR3 DNA is TGTGCCAGCAGCCCAATCCCTGACCCGGGAGGGAGTCTTACAGATACGCAGTATTTT.

The chain is built from TRBV11-3 and TRBJ2-1; 7 bases fit TRBD1. Germline values: CDR1 SGHNT, CDR2 YENEEA. This CDR3 has 15 amino acids. V gave up 5 bases and J gave up 0 bases; unmatched junction bases: 4. The CDR3 region is CASSPGQSSYNEQFF. DNA of the CDR3: TGTGCCAGCAGCCCGGGACAGAGCTCCTACAATGAGCAGTTCTTC. Variable domain in full (rest from reference TRBV11-3 and TRBJ2-1): EAGVVQSPRYKIIEKKQPVAFWCNPISGHNTLYWYLQNLGQGPELLIRYENEEAVDDSQLPKDRFSAERLKGVDSTLKIQPAELGDSAVYLCASSPGQSSYNEQFFGPGTRLTVL.

This chain uses TRBV23-1 with TRBJ1-5; no clear D gene. TRBV23-1 has ORF status, its function being uncertain. Trimming took off 8 bases at V and 7 bases at J, with 21 bases between the two ends. This CDR3 spans 15 amino acids. The CDR3 spells CASSIPIIGGQPQHF. The CDR3 DNA reads as TGCGCCAGCTCGATCCCGATTATCGGAGGGCAGCCCCAGCATTTT.

V usage is TRBV11-2 and J usage is TRBJ1-5; D call uncertain. The length of the CDR3 is 13 residues. The V end lost 2 bases, the J end lost 7 bases, and 9 bases lay between the germline ends. The V gene's germline CDR1 is SGHAT and CDR2 FQNNGV. The CDR3 loop reads CASSLSLGQPQHF. The CDR3 nucleotides read TGTGCCAGCAGCTTATCTCTAGGACAGCCCCAGCATTTT.

This sequence joins TRBV4-3 and TRBJ2-1, with 8 bases matching TRBD2. V gave up 0 bases and J gave up 7 bases; unmatched junction bases: 8. The CDR3 totals 16 residues. Germline V CDR1 and CDR2: LGHNA, YSLEER. The CDR3 DNA reads TGCGCCAGCAGCCAAGATCCCAGCGGGAGTTGGAATGAGCAGTTCTTC. It encodes CASSQDPSGSWNEQFF.

The V and J genes are TRBV15 and TRBJ1-4; D gene unclear. CDR1 and CDR2 from the germline V gene are LNHNV and YYDKDF (reference sequence). The CDR3 is 16 residues long. The germline V and J ends were trimmed by 5 bases and 0 bases, with 13 bases remaining between them. CDR3 DNA: TGTGCCACCAGCGAATTTTACGGAGCAACTAATGAAAAACTGTTTTTT. Translation gives CATSEFYGATNEKLFF.

Comment on this clone: Other DNA sequences of this sample code for an identical CDR3. The chain uses TRBV7-9 and TRBJ1-2; maybe TRBD1 (5 bases). Germline CDR1 SEHNR, CDR2 FQNEAQ (reference sequence). The CDR3 runs to 16 residues. The ends were cut back, 1 base at V and 3 bases at J, with 15 bases in the middle. The CDR3: CASSLEGQGFHYGYTF. DNA for the CDR3: TGTGCCAGCAGCTTAGAGGGGCAGGGCTTCCACTATGGCTACACCTTC. Variable domain in full (rest from reference TRBV7-9 and TRBJ1-2): DTGVSQNPRHKITKRGQNVTFRCDPISEHNRLYWYRQTLGQGPEFLTYFQNEAQLEKSRLLSDRFSAERPKGSFSTLEIQRTEQGDSAMYLCASSLEGQGFHYGYTFGSGTRLTVV.

The chain has TRBV2 and TRBJ2-5, with a possible D match to TRBD2 (6 bases). The J call may be in error: the DNA end matches TRBJ2-7 better. The CDR3 has 15 amino acids. Germline CDR1 SNHLY, CDR2 FYNNEI. CDR3 region: CASSARASSAGEQYF. The CDR3 DNA reads TGTGCCAGCAGTGCCCGCGCTTCTAGCGCTGGCGAGCAGTACTTC.

V usage is TRBV11-1 and J usage is TRBJ2-2; D unresolved. V lost 7 bases to trimming and J lost 2 bases, with 11 bases between them. This CDR3 region has 14 residues. Germline CDR1 is SGHAT and CDR2 is FQDESV (reference sequence). The CDR3 loop reads CASMAGLNTGELFF. The CDR3 bases are TGTGCCAGCATGGCAGGCCTAAACACCGGGGAGCTGTTTTTT.

The chain combines TRBV4-3 with TRBJ2-2, with TRBD2 identical over 9 bases. The CDR3 has 16 amino acids. J was trimmed by 3 bases and V by 1 base; bases with no gene match: 3. The germline gives CDR1 LGHNA, CDR2 YSLEER. CDR3 coding DNA: TGCGCCAGCAGCCAAGGAGGGACTAGCTACACCGGGGAGCTGTTTTTT. This encodes CASSQGGTSYTGELFF.

V gene TRBV30 combines with J gene TRBJ2-7; TRBD1 is a possible D gene (7 bases). Between the trimmed V and J ends, which lost 0 bases and 3 bases, there was a span of 12 bases. Germline assignment: CDR1 GTSNPN and CDR2 SVGIG (reference sequence). The CDR3 runs to 14 residues. The CDR3 reads CAWSVPRGVYEQYF. For the CDR3, the DNA is TGTGCCTGGAGTGTACCCAGGGGGGTCTACGAGCAGTACTTC.

This chain connects TRBV5-6 to TRBJ2-7; D call uncertain. Deletions cut 3 bases from V and 6 bases from J, with 7 bases between. CDR3 length equals 11 residues. Germline loops: CDR1 SGHDT, CDR2 YYEEEE. The CDR3 nucleotides read TGTGCCAGCAGCTCCCAGCGCGAGCAGTACTTC. This encodes CASSSQREQYF. Full variable domain (rest looked up from reference TRBV5-6 and TRBJ2-7): DAGVTQSPTHLIKTRGQQVTLRCSPKSGHDTVSWYQQALGQGPQFIFQYYEEEERQRGNFPDRFSGHQFPNYSSELNVNALLLGDSALYLCASSSQREQYFGPGTRLTVT.

V usage is TRBV21-1 and J usage is TRBJ2-7; TRBD1, as called in the table, went unchecked against the DNA. TRBV21-1 is a pseudogene locus. The CDR3 has 19 amino acids. The chain's CDR3 is CASSFAGTEGITGGYEQYF. DNA for the CDR3: TGTGCCAGCAGCTTTGCCGGGACAGAGGGTATTACTGGGGGTTACGAGCAGTACTTC.

J is TRBJ1-2 and V is TRBV27; D possibly corresponds to TRBD1 (5 bases). CDR1 and CDR2 from the germline V gene are MNHEY and SMNVEV (reference sequence). Trimming pared 5 bases from V and 6 bases from J, leaving 16 bases between. The CDR3 has 14 amino acids. The CDR3 is CASSTVLGQNGYTF. CDR3 in DNA: TGTGCCAGCAGTACCGTTCTAGGACAAAATGGCTACACCTTC.

V and J are TRBV4-1 and TRBJ2-3; TRBD2 agrees at 9 bases. This CDR3 spans 15 amino acids. Germline CDR1 reads MGHRA; CDR2 reads YSYEKL. J was trimmed by 3 bases and V by 1 base; bases with no gene match: 2. The CDR3 reads CASSQVGLATDTQYF. CDR3 nucleotides: TGCGCCAGCAGCCAAGTGGGACTAGCAACAGATACGCAGTATTTT.